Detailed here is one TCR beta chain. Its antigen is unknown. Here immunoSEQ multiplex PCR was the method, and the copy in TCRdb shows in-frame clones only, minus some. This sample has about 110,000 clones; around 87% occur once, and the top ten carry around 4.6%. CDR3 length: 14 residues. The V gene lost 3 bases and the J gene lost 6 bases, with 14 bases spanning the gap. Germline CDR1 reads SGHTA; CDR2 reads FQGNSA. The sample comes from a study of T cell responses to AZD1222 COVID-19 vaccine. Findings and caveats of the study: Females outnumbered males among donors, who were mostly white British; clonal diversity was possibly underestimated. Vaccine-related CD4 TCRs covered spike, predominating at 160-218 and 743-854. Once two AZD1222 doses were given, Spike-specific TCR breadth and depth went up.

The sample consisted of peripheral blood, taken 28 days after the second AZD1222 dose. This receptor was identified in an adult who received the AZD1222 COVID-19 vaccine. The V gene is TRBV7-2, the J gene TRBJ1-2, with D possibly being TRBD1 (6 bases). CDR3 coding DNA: TGTGCCAGCAGCTTTTTCGGGGGCGCGGATGGCTACACCTTC. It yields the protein CASSFFGGADGYTF.